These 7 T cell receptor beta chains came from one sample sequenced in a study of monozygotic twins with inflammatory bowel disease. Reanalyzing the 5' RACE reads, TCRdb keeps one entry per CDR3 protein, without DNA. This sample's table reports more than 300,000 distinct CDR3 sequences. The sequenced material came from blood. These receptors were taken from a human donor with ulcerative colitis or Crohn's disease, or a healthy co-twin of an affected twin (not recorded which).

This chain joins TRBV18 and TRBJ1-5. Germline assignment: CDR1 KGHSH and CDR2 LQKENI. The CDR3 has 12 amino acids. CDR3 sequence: CASSPRGQPQHF.

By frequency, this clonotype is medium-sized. The CDR3 sequence: CASSLGRYSNQPQHF. The chain joins TRBV7-2 to TRBJ1-5. The CDR3 sequence is 15 residues long. Germline CDR1 reads SGHTA; CDR2 reads FQGNSA. Complete variable domain (other parts from reference TRBV7-2 and TRBJ1-5): GAGVSQSPSNKVTEKGKDVELRCDPISGHTALYWYRQSLGQGLEFLIYFQGNSAPDKSGLPSDRFSAERTGGSVSTLTIQRTQQEDSAVYLCASSLGRYSNQPQHFGDGTRLSIL.

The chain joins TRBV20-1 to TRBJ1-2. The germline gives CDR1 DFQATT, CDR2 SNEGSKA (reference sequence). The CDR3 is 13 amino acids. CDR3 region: CSARDSTGYGYTF.

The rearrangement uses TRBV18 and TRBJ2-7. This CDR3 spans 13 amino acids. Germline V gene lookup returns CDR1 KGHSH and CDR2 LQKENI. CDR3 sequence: CASSPYGTYEQYF.

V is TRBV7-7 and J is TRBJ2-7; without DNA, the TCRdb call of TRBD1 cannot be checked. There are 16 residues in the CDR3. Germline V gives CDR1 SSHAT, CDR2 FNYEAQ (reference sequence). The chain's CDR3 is CASSPGWNSQMYEQYF.

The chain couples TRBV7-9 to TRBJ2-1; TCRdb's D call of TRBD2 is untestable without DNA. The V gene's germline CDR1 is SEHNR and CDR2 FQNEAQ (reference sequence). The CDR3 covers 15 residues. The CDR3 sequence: CASTLGGIAYNEQFF.

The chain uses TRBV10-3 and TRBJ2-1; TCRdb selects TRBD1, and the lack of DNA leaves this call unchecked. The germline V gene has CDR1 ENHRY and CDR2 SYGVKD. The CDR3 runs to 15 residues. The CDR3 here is CAISELQGANNEQFF.